This T cell receptor beta chain is drawn from a study of tumor and adjacent non-tumor tissue in lung cancer (dated by TCRdb to 2016 to 2019). Study-level background: Of the cohort, eleven to twelve patients had adenocarcinoma, 2 had squamous cell carcinoma and 1 had small cell lung cancer. The 15 or so patients were aged roughly 30 to 85 years, included 10 men and 5 women, and had TNM stage I to III disease. Sequencing generated a total of approximately 130 million productive TCRbeta reads, averaging roughly 4.3 million reads per sample. The study compared bulk TCRbeta repertoires from lung tumor tissue and matched distant non-tumor lung tissue of more than 12 lung cancer patients. More than 25 paired specimens, one tumor and one normal lung sample per patient, were profiled by TCRbeta CDR3 sequencing.

RNA was isolated from bulk, unsorted tissue, and RNA quality was assessed with a NanoDrop ND-1000 and an Agilent 2100. Donors were newly diagnosed lung cancer patients admitted for thoracic surgery in China between August and November 2014, without prior chemotherapy. Patients who had received previous radiotherapy or chemotherapy, or who had another concurrent cancer, were excluded from the study. Pieces of surgical tissue measuring 1-2 cm3 were kept in RNAlater solution and held at -80 degrees C until needed. CDR1 and CDR2 are drawn from the germline V gene: SGHTA, FQGNSA. Spanning cysteine to phenylalanine, the CDR3 consists of 15 amino acids. The DNA shown is the 45-base CDR3, in frame from base 1. Ends trimmed: V by 5 bases, J by 2 bases; bases unmatched to a gene: 6. Overall study outcomes, separate from this receptor: The top 100 clones made up a significantly larger cumulative share of the repertoire in normal lung than in tumor tissue. TCR diversity (inverse Simpson) was significantly higher in tumor than in normal lung tissue (roughly 430 vs 170, P = 0.0075, Mann-Whitney U test). The methods do not name the sequencing platform or mention unique molecular identifiers. Only around 16 patients were in the cohort, and the authors stated that larger samples and more detailed clinical data are needed. Peripheral blood was not sequenced, so blood TCRbeta repertoires were not examined in the lung cancer patients of the study. TCR diversity was significantly higher in younger patients, and greater tumor TCR diversity was associated with shorter overall survival and shorter disease-free survival.

Library method: multiplex PCR. These reads were obtained on an Illumina HiSeq 2500. Following protocols modified from ARM-PCR, the researchers constructed TCRbeta libraries through three rounds of nested PCR with primers (Table S4). Before sequencing, PCR products of 200-500 bp were cut from the gel and purified using the QIAquick gel extraction kit. In the authors' own workflow: Trimmomatic was used to clean the reads, FLASH merged the cleaned reads into complete CDR3 sequences, and MiTCR assigned the sequences to V(D)J germline segments. Clonal diversity was computed as the inverse Simpson's index with VDJtools. In-frame sequences without a premature stop codon were defined as productive reads. Starting from the raw public reads, TCRdb applied fastp trimming at Q25, assembled clones with MiXCR and retained in-frame beta chains. Each CDR3 protein appears once, grouped with its most common genes and DNA. Clone size and V and J calls follow TCRdb, not the original study. A total of tens of thousands of distinct CDR3 sequences appear in this sample, 80% to 85% of them only once. The ten largest account for about an eighth of the sample.

With respect to this clonotype: Its target antigen remains unknown. Base qualities are not recorded, but no much larger clone differs from it by a single base.

Material for sequencing was lung tumor tissue. The chain uses TRBV7-2 and TRBJ2-7; 10 nucleotides in the junction match TRBD2. The receptor comes from a woman in her fifties or sixties with non-small cell lung cancer. Here the CDR3 is given as CASSEASGSTYEQYF. The DNA sequence reads TGTGCCAGCAGCGAGGCTAGCGGGAGTACCTACGAGCAGTACTTC.